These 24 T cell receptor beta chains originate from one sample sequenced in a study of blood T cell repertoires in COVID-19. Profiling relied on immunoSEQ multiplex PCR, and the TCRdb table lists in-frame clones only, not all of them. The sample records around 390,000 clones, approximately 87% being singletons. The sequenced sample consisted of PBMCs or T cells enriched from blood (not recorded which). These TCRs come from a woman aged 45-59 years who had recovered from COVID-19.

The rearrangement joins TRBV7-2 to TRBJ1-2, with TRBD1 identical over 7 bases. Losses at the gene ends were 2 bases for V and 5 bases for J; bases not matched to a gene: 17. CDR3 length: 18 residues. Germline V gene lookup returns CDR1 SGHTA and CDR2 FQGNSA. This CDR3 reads CASSLPDRDLLSGYGYTF. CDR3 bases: TGTGCCAGCAGCTTACCCGACAGGGATCTACTTTCGGGGTATGGCTACACCTTC.

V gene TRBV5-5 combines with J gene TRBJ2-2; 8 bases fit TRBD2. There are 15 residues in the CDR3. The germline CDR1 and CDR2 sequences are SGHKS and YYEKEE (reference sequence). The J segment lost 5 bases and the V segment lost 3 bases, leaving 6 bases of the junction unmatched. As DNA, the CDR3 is TGTGCCAGCAGCTCTCGGGGGGGTATGACCGGGGAGCTGTTTTTT. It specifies CASSSRGGMTGELFF.

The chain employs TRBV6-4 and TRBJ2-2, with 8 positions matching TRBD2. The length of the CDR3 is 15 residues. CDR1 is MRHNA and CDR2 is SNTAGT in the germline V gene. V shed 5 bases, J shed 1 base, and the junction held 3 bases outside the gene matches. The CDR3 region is CASSTSGGNTGELFF. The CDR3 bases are TGTGCCAGCAGTACCAGCGGGGGGAACACCGGGGAGCTGTTTTTT.

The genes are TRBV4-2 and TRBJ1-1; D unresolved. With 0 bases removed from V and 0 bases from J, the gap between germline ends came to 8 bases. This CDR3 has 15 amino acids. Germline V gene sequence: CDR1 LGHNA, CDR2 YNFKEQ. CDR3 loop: CASSQENSLNTEAFF. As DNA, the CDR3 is TGTGCCAGCAGCCAAGAAAACAGCTTGAACACTGAAGCTTTCTTT.

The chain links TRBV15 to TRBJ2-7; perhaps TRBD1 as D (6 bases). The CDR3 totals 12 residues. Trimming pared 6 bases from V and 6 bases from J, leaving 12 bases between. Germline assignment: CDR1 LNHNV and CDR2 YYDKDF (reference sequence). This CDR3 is CATSRTAVEQYF. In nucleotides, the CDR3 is TGTGCCACCAGTCGGACAGCCGTCGAGCAGTACTTC. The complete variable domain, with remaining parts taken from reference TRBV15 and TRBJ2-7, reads DAMVIQNPRYQVTQFGKPVTLSCSQTLNHNVMYWYQQKSSQAPKLLFHYYDKDFNNEADTPDNFQSRRPNTSFCFLDIRSPGLGDTAMYLCATSRTAVEQYFGPGTRLTVT.

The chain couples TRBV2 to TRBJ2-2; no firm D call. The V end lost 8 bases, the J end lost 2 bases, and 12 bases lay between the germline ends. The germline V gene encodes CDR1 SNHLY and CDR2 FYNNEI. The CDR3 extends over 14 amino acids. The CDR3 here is CASLQSVNTGELFF. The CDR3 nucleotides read TGTGCCAGCCTACAGTCAGTAAACACCGGGGAGCTGTTTTTT.

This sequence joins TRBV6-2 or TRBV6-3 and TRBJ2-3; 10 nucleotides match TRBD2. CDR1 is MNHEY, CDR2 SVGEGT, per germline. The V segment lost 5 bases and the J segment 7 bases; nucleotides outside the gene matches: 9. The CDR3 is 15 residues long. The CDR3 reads CASSASGGASNTQYF. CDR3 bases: TGTGCCAGCAGTGCCAGCGGGGGGGCCTCTAATACGCAGTATTTT.

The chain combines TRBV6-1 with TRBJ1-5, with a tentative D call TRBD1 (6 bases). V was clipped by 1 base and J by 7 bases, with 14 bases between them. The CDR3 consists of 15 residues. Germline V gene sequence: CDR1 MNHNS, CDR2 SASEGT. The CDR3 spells CASSEETGMRQPQHF. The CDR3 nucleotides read TGTGCCAGCAGTGAAGAAACAGGGATGAGGCAGCCCCAGCATTTT.

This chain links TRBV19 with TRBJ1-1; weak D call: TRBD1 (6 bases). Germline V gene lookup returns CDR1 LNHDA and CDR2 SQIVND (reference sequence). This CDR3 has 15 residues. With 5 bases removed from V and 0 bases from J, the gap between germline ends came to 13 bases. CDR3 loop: CASSRQDIMNTEAFF. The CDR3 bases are TGTGCCAGTAGTCGACAGGATATTATGAACACTGAAGCTTTCTTT.

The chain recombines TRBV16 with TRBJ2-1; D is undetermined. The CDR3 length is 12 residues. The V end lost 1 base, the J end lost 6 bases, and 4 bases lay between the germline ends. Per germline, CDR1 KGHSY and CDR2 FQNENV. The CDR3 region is CASSQWLNEQFF. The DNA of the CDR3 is TGTGCCAGCAGCCAATGGCTCAATGAGCAGTTCTTC.

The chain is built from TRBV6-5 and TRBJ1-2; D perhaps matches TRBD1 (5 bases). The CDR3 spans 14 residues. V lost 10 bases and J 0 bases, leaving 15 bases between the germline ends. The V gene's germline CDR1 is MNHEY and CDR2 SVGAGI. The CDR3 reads CATRPGGANYGYTF. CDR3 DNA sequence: TGTGCCACCAGACCGGGGGGGGCTAACTATGGCTACACCTTC.

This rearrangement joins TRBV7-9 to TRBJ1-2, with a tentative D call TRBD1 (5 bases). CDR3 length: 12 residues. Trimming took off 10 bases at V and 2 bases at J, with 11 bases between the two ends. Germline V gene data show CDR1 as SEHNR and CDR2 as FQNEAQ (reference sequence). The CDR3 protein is CAIQDINYGYTF. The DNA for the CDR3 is TGTGCCATCCAGGACATAAACTATGGCTACACCTTC.

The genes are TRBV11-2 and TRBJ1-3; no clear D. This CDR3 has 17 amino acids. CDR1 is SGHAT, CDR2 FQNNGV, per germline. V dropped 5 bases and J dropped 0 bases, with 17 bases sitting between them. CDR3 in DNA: TGTGCCAGCAGCCCCTCATTGGTGCGATACTCTGGAAACACCATATATTTT. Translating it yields CASSPSLVRYSGNTIYF. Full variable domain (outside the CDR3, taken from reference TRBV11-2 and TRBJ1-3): EAGVAQSPRYKIIEKRQSVAFWCNPISGHATLYWYQQILGQGPKLLIQFQNNGVVDDSQLPKDRFSAERLKGVDSTLKIQPAKLEDSAVYLCASSPSLVRYSGNTIYFGEGSWLTVV.

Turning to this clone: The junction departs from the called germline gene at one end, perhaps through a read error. This CDR3 reads CASSLAGANEQFF. As DNA, the CDR3 is TGTGCCAGCAGCCTAGCGGGGGCCAATGAGCAGTTCTTC. This chain links TRBV7-9 with TRBJ2-1; TRBD2 matches 10 bases. Germline values: CDR1 SEHNR, CDR2 FQNEAQ (reference sequence). This CDR3 region has 13 residues. The variable domain in full, completed from reference TRBV7-9 and TRBJ2-1, reads DTGVSQNPRHKITKRGQNVTFRCDPISEHNRLYWYRQTLGQGPEFLTYFQNEAQLEKSRLLSDRFSAERPKGSFSTLEIQRTEQGDSAMYLCASSLAGANEQFFGPGTRLTVL.

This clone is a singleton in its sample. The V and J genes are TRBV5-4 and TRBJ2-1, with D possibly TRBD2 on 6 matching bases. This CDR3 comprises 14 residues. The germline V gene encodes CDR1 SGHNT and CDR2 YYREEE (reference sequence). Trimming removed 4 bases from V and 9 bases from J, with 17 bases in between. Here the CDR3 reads CASSLPSDLGEQFF. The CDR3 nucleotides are TGTGCCAGCAGCCTACCTAGCGACCTCGGTGAGCAGTTCTTC. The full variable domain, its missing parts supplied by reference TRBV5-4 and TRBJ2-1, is ETGVTQSPTHLIKTRGQQVTLRCSSQSGHNTVSWYQQALGQGPQFIFQYYREEENGRGNFPPRFSGLQFPNYSSELNVNALELDDSALYLCASSLPSDLGEQFFGPGTRLTVL.

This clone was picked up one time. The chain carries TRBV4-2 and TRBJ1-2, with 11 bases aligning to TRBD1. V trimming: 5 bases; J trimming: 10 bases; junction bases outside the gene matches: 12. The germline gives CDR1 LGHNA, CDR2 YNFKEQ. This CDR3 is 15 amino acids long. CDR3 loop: CASSYGTGGEASYTF. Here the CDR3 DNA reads TGTGCCAGCAGCTACGGGACAGGGGGGGAAGCGTCCTACACCTTC.

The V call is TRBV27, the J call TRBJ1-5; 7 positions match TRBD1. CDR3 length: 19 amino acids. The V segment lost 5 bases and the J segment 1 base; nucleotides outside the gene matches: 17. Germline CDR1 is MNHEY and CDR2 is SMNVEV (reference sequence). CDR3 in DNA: TGTGCCAGCAGTCCACAGGGGTCCCGAGGGATATGGAGCAATCAGCCCCAGCATTTT. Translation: CASSPQGSRGIWSNQPQHF.

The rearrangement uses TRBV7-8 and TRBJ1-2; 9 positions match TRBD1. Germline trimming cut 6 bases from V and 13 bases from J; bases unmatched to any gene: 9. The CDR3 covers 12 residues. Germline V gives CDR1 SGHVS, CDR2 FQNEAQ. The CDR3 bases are TGTGCCAGCAGACCCGGACAGGGGAGGTGCACCTTC. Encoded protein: CASRPGQGRCTF.

CDR3 nucleotide sequence: TGTGCCAGCAGCCACTCTTCCTCCAGGTCCGGCTACACCTTC. This codes for CASSHSSSRSGYTF. This chain connects TRBV3-1 (or the pseudogene TRBV3-2) to TRBJ1-2; D unclear. Germline V gene sequence: CDR1 LGHDT, CDR2 YNNKEL (reference sequence). Trimming stripped 3 bases from V and 8 bases from J, with 16 bases between. The CDR3 spans 14 residues.

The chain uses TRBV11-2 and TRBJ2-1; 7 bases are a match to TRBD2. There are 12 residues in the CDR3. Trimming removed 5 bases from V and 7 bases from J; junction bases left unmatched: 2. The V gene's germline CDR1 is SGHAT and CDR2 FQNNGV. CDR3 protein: CASSGGVNEQFF. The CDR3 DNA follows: TGTGCCAGCAGCGGGGGGGTGAATGAGCAGTTCTTC.

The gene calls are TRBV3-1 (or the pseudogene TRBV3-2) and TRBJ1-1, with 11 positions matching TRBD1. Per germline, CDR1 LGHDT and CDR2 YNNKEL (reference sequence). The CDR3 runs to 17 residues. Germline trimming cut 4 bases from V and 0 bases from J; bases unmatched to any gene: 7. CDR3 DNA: TGTGCCAGCAGCCCGGGGACAGGGGGTCACATGAACACTGAAGCTTTCTTT. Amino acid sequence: CASSPGTGGHMNTEAFF.

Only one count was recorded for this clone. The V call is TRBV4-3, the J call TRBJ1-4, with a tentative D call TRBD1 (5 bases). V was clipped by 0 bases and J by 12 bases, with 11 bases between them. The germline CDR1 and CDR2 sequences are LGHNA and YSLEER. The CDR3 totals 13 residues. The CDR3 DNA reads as TGCGCCAGCAGCCAAGATCGTCGGGGGGAACTGTTTTTT. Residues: CASSQDRRGELFF.

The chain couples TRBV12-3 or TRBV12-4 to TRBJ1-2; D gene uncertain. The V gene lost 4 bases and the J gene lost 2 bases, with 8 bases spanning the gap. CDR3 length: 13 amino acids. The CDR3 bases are TGTGCCAGCAGTTACAAATTGAACTATGGCTACACCTTC. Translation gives CASSYKLNYGYTF.

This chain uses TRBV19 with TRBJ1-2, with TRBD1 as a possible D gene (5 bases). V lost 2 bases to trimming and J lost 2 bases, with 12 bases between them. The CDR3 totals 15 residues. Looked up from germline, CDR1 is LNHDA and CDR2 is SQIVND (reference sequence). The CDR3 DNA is TGTGCCAGTAGTATAACTCAGGGTTCCAACTATGGCTACACCTTC. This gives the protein CASSITQGSNYGYTF.